This T cell receptor beta chain was documented in a study of identical twins. The study's findings and limits: Analyses of zero insertions could, in part, be confounded by invariant MAIT and iNKT cells. The abundant beta clonotypes from cord blood had fewer insertions, and memory repertoires had none of this.

The germline V and J ends were trimmed by 2 bases and 0 bases, with 8 bases remaining between them. The CDR3 spans 14 residues. Germline lookup yields CDR1 GTSNPN and CDR2 SVGIG (reference sequence). Concerning this clonotype itself: The antigen is undetermined.

TCRdb recomputed calls from the 5' RACE reads with MiXCR, one row per CDR3 protein. The profile shows 690,000 or so distinct CDR3 sequences, around 6% of them singletons. This receptor was identified in a man younger than 35 in good health. Specimen: naive T cells sorted from blood. This rearrangement joins TRBV30 to TRBJ1-3, with unresolved D. The CDR3 bases are TGTGCCTGGAGTAGGGAGAGCTCTGGAAACACCATATATTTT. It codes for CAWSRESSGNTIYF.